Below are 9 T cell receptor beta chains sequenced from a single sample in a study of blood T cell repertoires in COVID-19. Measured with immunoSEQ multiplex PCR; TCRdb has only the in-frame clones, and not every one. The profile covers 240,000 or so clones, with more than 75% appearing a single time and about 3.5% taken by the ten largest. What was sequenced was PBMCs or T cells enriched from blood (not recorded which). All receptors come from a woman between 40 and 50 years old with acute COVID-19.

The genes are TRBV11-3 and TRBJ2-1; D is unresolved. The CDR3 sequence is 13 residues long. Germline-derived CDR1 and CDR2 are SGHNT and YENEEA. V was pared by 5 bases and J by 3 bases, with 8 bases between. CDR3 DNA: TGTGCCAGCAGCAGAGCCTTCTACAATGAGCAGTTCTTC. Its protein product is CASSRAFYNEQFF.

For the CDR3, the DNA is TGTGCCAGCAGGGGCCGCCGGCGCTATGGCTACACCTTC. It specifies CASRGRRRYGYTF. The rearrangement uses TRBV3-1 (or the pseudogene TRBV3-2) and TRBJ1-2; D is unclear. The germline CDR1 and CDR2 sequences are LGHDT and YNNKEL (reference sequence). This CDR3 spans 13 amino acids. V lost 6 bases and J lost 4, with 12 bases in between.

The chain is built from TRBV5-1 and TRBJ2-3, with D unclear. The V and J ends lost 5 bases and 1 base respectively, with 8 bases between them. The CDR3 sequence is 13 residues long. The germline CDR1 and CDR2 sequences are SGHRS and YFSETQ. Written as DNA, the CDR3 is TGCGCCAGCAGGGTCCCGGGCACAGATACGCAGTATTTT. As protein: CASRVPGTDTQYF.

The chain recombines TRBV25-1 with TRBJ2-1; D possibly corresponds to TRBD2 (5 bases). Germline loops: CDR1 MGHDK, CDR2 SYGVNS. The CDR3 consists of 16 residues. The ends were cut back, 8 bases at V and 4 bases at J, with 21 bases in the middle. The CDR3 sequence is CASSHNRAELYNEQFF. CDR3 nucleotide sequence: TGTGCCAGCTCCCACAACCGAGCGGAGCTTTACAATGAGCAGTTCTTC. Variable domain in full (rest from reference TRBV25-1 and TRBJ2-1): EADIYQTPRYLVIGTGKKITLECSQTMGHDKMYWYQQDPGMELHLIHYSYGVNSTEKGDLSSESTVSRIRTEHFPLTLESARPSHTSQYLCASSHNRAELYNEQFFGPGTRLTVL.

The gene calls are TRBV27 and TRBJ2-7; 10 nucleotides agree with TRBD1. V lost 6 bases to trimming and J lost 5 bases; unmatched junction nucleotides: 7. The CDR3 covers 14 residues. The germline V gene has CDR1 MNHEY and CDR2 SMNVEV (reference sequence). CDR3 region: CASSLGQGTNEQYF. CDR3 bases: TGTGCCAGCAGCTTGGGACAGGGGACTAACGAGCAGTACTTC.

This chain joins TRBV24-1 and TRBJ2-3, with D perhaps matching TRBD2 (6 bases). There are 14 residues in the CDR3. V shed 9 bases and J shed 2 bases, with 14 bases lying between them. Germline CDR1 KGHDR, CDR2 SFDVKD. The CDR3 protein is CATGSPGDTDTQYF. CDR3 in DNA: TGTGCCACCGGCTCTCCGGGGGACACAGATACGCAGTATTTT.

V is TRBV19 and J is TRBJ2-7; a possible D gene is TRBD2 (6 bases). This CDR3 is built from 15 residues. Trimming removed 3 bases at V and 1 base at J, with 13 bases between. Germline assignment: CDR1 LNHDA and CDR2 SQIVND (reference sequence). CDR3 amino acids: CASSILLATSYEQYF. The DNA of the CDR3 is TGTGCCAGTAGTATCTTACTAGCCACATCCTACGAGCAGTACTTC.

The chain has TRBV5-4 and TRBJ2-3, with D hard to call. Germline-derived CDR1 and CDR2 are SGHNT and YYREEE (reference sequence). CDR3 length equals 18 residues. Trimming removed 0 bases from V and 2 bases from J, with 19 bases in between. DNA of the CDR3: TGTGCCAGCAGCTTGGGAAAGAAGCTAGGAGCATCCACAGATACGCAGTATTTT. This codes for CASSLGKKLGASTDTQYF.

The chain employs TRBV6-5 and TRBJ1-1, with D perhaps matching TRBD1 (6 bases). The CDR3 is 11 residues long. Germline values: CDR1 MNHEY, CDR2 SVGAGI. The V gene lost 10 bases and the J gene lost 11 bases, with 17 bases spanning the gap. CDR3 region: CAIEKAGAAFF. CDR3 bases: TGTGCCATCGAGAAGGCGGGGGCGGCTTTCTTT.